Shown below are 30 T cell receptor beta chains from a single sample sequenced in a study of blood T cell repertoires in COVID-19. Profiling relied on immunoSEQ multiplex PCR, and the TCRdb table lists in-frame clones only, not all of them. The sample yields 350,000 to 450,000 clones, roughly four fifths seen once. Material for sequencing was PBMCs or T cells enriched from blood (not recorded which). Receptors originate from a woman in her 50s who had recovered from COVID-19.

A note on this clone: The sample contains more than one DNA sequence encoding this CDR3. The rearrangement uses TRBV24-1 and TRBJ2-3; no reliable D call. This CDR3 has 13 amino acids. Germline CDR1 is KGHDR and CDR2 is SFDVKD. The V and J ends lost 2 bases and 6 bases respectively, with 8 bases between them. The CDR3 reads CATSDSFSDTQYF. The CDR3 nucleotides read TGTGCCACCAGTGATTCCTTTTCCGATACGCAGTATTTT.

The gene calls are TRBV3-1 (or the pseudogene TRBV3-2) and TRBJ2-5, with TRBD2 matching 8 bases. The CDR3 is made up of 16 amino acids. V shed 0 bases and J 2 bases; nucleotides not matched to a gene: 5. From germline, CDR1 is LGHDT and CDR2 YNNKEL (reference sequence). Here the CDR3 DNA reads TGTGCCAGCAGCCAAGATCTGTTAGCGGGGCAAGAGACCCAGTACTTC. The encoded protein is CASSQDLLAGQETQYF.

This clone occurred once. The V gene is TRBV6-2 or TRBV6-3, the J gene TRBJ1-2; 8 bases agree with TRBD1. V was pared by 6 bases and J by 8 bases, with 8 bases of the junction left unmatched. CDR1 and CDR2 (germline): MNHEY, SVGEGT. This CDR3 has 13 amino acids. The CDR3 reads CASSPQGAQGYTF. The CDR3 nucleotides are TGTGCCAGCAGCCCTCAGGGGGCACAGGGCTACACCTTC.

CDR3 coding DNA: TGTGCCAGCAGCCCCGGCGGGGGAAACTATGGCTACACCTTC. It encodes CASSPGGGNYGYTF. The V call is TRBV5-6, the J call TRBJ1-2; TRBD1 might be the D (5 bases). Germline lookup yields CDR1 SGHDT and CDR2 YYEEEE. There are 14 residues in the CDR3. V lost 4 bases and J lost 2, with 12 bases in between. The full variable domain, with the rest looked up from reference TRBV5-6 and TRBJ1-2, is DAGVTQSPTHLIKTRGQQVTLRCSPKSGHDTVSWYQQALGQGPQFIFQYYEEEERQRGNFPDRFSGHQFPNYSSELNVNALLLGDSALYLCASSPGGGNYGYTFGSGTRLTVV.

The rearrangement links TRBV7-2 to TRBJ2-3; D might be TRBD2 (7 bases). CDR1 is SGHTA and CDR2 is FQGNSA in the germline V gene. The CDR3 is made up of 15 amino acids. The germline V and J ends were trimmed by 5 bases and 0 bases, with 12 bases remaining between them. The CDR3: CASSRGGVSTDTQYF. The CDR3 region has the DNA TGTGCCAGCAGCAGGGGGGGTGTTAGCACAGATACGCAGTATTTT.

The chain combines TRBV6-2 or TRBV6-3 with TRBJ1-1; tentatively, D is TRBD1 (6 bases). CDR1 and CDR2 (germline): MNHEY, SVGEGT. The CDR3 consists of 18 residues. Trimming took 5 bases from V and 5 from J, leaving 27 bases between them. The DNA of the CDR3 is TGTGCCAGCAGTACCGACCCGGGACAAGCTTTAACGGGGACTGAAGCTTTCTTT. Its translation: CASSTDPGQALTGTEAFF.

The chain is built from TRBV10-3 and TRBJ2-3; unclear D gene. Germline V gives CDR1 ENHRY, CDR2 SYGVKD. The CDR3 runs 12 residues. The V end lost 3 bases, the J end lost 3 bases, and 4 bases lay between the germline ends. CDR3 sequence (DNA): TGTGCCATCAGTGAATCGACAGATACGCAGTATTTT. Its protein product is CAISESTDTQYF.

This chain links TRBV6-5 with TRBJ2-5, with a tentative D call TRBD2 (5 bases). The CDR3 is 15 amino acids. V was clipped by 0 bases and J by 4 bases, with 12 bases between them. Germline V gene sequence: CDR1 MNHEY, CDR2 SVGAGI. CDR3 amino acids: CASSYSNRGRETQYF. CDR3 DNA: TGTGCCAGCAGTTACTCGAACCGAGGGAGAGAGACCCAGTACTTC.

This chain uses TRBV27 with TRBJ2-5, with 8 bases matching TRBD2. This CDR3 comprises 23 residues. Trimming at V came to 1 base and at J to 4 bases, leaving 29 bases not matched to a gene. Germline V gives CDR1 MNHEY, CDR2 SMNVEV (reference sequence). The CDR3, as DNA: TGTGCCAGCAGTTTATTGTTGAGGACTAGCTCTCCCGCCGGCCTACTCGATGGAGAGACCCAGTACTTC. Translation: CASSLLLRTSSPAGLLDGETQYF.

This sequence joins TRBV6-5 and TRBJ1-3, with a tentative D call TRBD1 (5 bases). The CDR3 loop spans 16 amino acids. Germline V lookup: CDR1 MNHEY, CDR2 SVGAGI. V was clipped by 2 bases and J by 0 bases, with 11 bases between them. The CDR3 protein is CASSYAGVGSGNTIYF. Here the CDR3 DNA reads TGTGCCAGCAGTTACGCGGGGGTGGGCTCTGGAAACACCATATATTTT.

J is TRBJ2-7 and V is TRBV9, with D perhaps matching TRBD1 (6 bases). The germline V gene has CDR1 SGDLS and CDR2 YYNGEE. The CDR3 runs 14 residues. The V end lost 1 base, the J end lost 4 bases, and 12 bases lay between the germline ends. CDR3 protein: CASSVSNRDYEQYF. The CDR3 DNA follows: TGTGCCAGCAGCGTATCCAACAGGGATTACGAGCAGTACTTC.

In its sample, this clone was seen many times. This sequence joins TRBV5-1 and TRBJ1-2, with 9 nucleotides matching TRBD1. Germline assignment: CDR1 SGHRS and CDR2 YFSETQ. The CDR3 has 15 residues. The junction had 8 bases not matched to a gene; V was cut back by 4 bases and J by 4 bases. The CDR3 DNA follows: TGCGCCAGCAGCGTACAGGGGGCGTTGGGCTATGGCTACACCTTC. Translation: CASSVQGALGYGYTF.

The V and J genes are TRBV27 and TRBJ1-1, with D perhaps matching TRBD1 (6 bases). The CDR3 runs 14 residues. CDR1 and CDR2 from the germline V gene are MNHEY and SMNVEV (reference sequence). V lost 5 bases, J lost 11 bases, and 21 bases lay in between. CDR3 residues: CASSPSDRPARAFF. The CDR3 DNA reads TGTGCCAGCAGTCCTTCGGACAGACCGGCTCGCGCTTTCTTT.

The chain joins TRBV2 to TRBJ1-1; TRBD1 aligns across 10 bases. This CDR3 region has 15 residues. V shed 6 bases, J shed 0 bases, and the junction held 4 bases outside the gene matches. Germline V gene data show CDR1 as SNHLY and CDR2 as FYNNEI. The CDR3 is CASRRDRGMNTEAFF. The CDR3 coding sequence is TGTGCCAGCAGGCGGGACAGGGGAATGAACACTGAAGCTTTCTTT.

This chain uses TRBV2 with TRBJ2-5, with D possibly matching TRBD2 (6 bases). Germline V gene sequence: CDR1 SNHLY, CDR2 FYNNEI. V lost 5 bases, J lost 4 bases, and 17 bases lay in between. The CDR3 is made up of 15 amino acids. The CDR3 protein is CASSPTGTFAETQYF. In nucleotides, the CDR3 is TGTGCCAGCAGTCCTACTGGGACTTTCGCAGAGACCCAGTACTTC.

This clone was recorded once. The CDR3: CASIIYGVGTEAFF. CDR3 bases: TGTGCCAGCATCATTTACGGGGTGGGCACTGAAGCTTTCTTT. J is TRBJ1-1 and V is TRBV7-9; D ambiguous. CDR3 size: 14 residues. V was shortened by 7 bases and J by 4 bases, with 16 bases between the two germline ends. The germline V gene encodes CDR1 SEHNR and CDR2 FQNEAQ (reference sequence).

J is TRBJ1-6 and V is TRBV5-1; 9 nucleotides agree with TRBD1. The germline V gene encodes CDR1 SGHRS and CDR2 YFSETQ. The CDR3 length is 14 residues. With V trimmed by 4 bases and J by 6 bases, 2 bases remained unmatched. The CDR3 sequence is CASSGQGRNSPLHF. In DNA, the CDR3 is TGCGCCAGCAGCGGACAGGGGCGTAATTCACCCCTCCACTTT.

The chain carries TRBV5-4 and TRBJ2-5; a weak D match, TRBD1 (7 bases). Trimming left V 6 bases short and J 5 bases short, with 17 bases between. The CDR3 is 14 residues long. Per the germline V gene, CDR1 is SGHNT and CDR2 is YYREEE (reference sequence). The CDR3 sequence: CASNRRGPGETQYF. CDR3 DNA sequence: TGTGCCAGCAACCGGAGGGGGCCGGGGGAGACCCAGTACTTC.

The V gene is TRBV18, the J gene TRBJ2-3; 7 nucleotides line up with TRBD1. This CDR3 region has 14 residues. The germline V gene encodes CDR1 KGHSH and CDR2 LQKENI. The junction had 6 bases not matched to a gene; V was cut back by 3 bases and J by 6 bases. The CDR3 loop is CASSPRTGMDTQYF. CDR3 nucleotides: TGTGCCAGCTCACCTCGGACAGGTATGGATACGCAGTATTTT.

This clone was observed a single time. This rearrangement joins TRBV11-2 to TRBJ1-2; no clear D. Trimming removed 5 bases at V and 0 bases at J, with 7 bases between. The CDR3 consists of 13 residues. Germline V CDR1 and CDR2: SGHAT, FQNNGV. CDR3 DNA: TGTGCCAGCAGCCACAGAGCTAACTATGGCTACACCTTC. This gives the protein CASSHRANYGYTF.

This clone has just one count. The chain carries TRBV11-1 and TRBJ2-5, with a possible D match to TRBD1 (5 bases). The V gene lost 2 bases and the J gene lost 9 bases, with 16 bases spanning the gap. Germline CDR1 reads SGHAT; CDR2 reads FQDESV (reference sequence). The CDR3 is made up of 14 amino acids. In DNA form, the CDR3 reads TGTGCCAGCAGCTTACAGGGCTACAAAGGGTCCCAGTACTTC. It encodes CASSLQGYKGSQYF.

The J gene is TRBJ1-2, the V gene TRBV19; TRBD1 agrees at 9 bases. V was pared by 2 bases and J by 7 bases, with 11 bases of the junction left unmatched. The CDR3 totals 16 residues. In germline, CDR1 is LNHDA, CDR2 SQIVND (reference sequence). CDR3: CASSIYNPGQGFGYTF. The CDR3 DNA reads TGTGCCAGTAGTATATATAATCCGGGACAGGGTTTTGGCTACACCTTC. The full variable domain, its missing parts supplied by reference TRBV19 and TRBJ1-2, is DGGITQSPKYLFRKEGQNVTLSCEQNLNHDAMYWYRQDPGQGLRLIYYSQIVNDFQKGDIAEGYSVSREKKESFPLTVTSAQKNPTAFYLCASSIYNPGQGFGYTFGSGTRLTVV.

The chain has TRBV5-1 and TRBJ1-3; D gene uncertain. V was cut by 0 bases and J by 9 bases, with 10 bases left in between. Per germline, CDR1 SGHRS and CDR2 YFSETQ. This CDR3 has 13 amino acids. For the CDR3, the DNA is TGCGCCAGCAGCTTGGCCGAGGGAGGCACCATATATTTT. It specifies CASSLAEGGTIYF.

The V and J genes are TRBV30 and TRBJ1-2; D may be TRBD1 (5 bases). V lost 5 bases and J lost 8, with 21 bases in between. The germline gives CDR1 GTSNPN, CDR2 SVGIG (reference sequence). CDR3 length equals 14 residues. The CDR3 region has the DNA TGTGCCTGGGGGGCCGGTGGGGGGTTGATGGGCTACACCTTC. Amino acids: CAWGAGGGLMGYTF.

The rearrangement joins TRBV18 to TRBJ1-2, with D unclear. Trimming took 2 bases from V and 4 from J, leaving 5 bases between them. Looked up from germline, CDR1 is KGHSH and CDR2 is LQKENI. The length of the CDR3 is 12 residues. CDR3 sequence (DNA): TGTGCCAGCTCACCAAGCGGCTATGGCTACACCTTC. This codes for CASSPSGYGYTF.

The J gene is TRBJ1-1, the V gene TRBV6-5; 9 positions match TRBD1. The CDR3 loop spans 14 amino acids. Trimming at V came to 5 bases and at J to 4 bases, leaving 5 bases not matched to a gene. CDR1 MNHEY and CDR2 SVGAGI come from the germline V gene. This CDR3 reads CASSQRGQGTEAFF. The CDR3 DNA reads TGTGCCAGCAGTCAAAGGGGACAGGGCACTGAAGCTTTCTTT.

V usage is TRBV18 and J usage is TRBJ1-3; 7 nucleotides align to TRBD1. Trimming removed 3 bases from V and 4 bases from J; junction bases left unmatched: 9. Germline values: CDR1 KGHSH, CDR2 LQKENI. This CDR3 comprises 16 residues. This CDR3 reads CASSPSFGTAGNTIYF. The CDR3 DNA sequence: TGTGCCAGCTCACCTTCTTTCGGGACAGCAGGAAACACCATATATTTT.

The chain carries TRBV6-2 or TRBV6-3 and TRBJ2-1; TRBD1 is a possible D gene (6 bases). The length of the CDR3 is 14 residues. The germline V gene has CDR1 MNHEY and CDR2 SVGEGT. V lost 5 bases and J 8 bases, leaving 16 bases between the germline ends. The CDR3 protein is CASSPPTGGYEQFF. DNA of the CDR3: TGTGCCAGCAGTCCCCCGACAGGCGGCTATGAGCAGTTCTTC.

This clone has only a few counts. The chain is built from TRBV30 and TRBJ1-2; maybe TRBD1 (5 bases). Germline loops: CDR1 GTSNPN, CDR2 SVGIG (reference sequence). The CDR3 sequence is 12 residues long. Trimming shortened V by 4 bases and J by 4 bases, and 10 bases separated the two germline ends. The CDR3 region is CAWTPGIYGYTF. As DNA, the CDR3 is TGTGCCTGGACCCCAGGGATCTATGGCTACACCTTC.

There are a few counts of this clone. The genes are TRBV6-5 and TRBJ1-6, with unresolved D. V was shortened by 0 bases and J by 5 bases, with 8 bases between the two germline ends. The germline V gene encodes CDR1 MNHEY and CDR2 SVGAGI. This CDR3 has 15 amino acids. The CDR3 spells CASSYSGQDNSPLHF. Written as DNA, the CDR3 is TGTGCCAGCAGTTACTCTGGGCAGGATAATTCACCCCTCCACTTT.